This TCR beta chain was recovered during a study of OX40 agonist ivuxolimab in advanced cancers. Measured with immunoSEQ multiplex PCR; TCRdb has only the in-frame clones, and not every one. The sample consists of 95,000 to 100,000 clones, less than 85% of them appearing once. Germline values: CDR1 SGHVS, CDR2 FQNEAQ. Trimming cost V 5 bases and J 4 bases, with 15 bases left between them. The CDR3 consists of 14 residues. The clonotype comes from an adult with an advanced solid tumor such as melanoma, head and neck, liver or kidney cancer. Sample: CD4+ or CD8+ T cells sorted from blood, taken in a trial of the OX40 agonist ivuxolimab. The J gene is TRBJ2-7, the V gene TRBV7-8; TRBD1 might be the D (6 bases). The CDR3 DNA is TGTGCCAGCAGCCCCTACAGGGTTGGGTACGAGCAGTACTTC. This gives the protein CASSPYRVGYEQYF.